This TCR beta chain is drawn from a study of blood T cell repertoires in COVID-19. The overall study: Both acute and convalescent COVID-19 samples were obtained from the United States, Italy and Spain. The cDNA or gDNA used as material had been derived from T cells, B-cell-depleted T cells, or PBMCs.

The CDR3 extends over 18 amino acids. Germline lookup yields CDR1 KGHSH and CDR2 LQKENI. The V gene end was trimmed by 3 bases and the J gene end by 6 bases; junction bases not matched to a gene: 14. In the original processing: Quantification of nucleated cells was approximated via reference gene primer amplification. TCRdb keeps only in-frame clones here, not all; method: immunoSEQ multiplex PCR. D and trimming come from the DNA, and the V and J calls and clone size come from that table. The table records under 300,000 clones, around 81% of them present only once. The J gene is TRBJ2-1, the V gene TRBV18; 10 bases agree with TRBD2. What was sequenced was peripheral blood. The TCR was taken from a man in his thirties or forties who had recovered from COVID-19. Written as DNA, the CDR3 is TGTGCCAGCTCACCCCCCAGAAGAGCTAGCGGGGGATTCAATGAGCAGTTCTTC. Protein: CASSPPRRASGGFNEQFF.